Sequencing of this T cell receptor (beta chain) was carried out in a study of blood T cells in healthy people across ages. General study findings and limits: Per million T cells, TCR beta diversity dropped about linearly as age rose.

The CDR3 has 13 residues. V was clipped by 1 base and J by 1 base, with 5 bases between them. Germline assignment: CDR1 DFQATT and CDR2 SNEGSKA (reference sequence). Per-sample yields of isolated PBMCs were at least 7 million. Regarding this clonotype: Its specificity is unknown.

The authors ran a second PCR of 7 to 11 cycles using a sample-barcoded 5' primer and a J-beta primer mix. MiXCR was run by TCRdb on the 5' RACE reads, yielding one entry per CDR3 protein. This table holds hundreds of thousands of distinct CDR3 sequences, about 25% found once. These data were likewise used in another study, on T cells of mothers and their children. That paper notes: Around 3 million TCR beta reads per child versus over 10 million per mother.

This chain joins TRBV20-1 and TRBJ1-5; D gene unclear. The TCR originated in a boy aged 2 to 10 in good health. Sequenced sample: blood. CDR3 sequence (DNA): TGCAGTGCTAGAGTGGACAGCAATCAGCCCCAGCATTTT. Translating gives CSARVDSNQPQHF.